This TCR beta chain was sequenced during a study of blood T cell repertoires in COVID-19. Some clones are missing from TCRdb's copy, which holds only in-frame ones; the method was immunoSEQ multiplex PCR. Found here are about 240,000 clones, about 88% of them singletons; the top ten hold less than 8.5%. Per the germline V gene, CDR1 is KGHDR and CDR2 is SFDVKD. J lost 6 bases, V lost 4 bases, and 2 bases had no gene match. This CDR3 is built from 13 residues. This receptor was obtained from a woman in her seventies with active or convalescent COVID-19. The chain joins TRBV24-1 to TRBJ2-7; 10 bases are shared with TRBD1. The source material was peripheral blood. The CDR3 reads CATSETGGAEQYF. DNA of the CDR3: TGTGCCACCAGTGAGACAGGGGGCGCCGAGCAGTACTTC.